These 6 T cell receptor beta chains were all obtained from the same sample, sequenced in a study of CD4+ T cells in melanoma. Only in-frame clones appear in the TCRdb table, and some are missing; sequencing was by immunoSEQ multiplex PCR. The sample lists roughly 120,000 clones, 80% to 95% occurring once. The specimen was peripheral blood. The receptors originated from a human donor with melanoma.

The CDR3 spells CASSSPRGGAASAHTQYF. In nucleotides, the CDR3 is TGTGCCAGCAGTTCCCCCCGGGGGGGAGCGGCGTCGGCTCATACGCAGTATTTT. This chain uses TRBV28 with TRBJ2-3; 8 bases are a match to TRBD2. Germline loops: CDR1 MDHEN, CDR2 SYDVKM. After removal of 4 bases from V and 7 bases from J, the junction contained 19 bases not matched to a gene. The CDR3 covers 18 residues.

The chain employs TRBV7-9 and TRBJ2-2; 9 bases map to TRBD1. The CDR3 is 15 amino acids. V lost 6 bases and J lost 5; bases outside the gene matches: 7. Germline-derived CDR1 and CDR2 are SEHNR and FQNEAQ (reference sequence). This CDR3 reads CASRVTGGSTGELFF. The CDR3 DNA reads TGTGCCAGCAGGGTTACAGGGGGCTCTACCGGGGAGCTGTTTTTT.

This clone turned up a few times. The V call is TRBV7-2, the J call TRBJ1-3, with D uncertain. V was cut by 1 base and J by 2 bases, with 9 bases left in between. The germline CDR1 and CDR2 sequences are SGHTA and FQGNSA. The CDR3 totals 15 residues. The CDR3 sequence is CASSLGRGAGNTIYF. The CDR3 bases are TGTGCCAGCAGCTTAGGCAGAGGAGCTGGAAACACCATATATTTT.

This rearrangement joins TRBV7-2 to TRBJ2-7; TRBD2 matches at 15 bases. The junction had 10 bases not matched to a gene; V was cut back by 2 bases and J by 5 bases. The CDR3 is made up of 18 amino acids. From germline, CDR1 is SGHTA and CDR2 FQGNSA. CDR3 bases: TGTGCCAGCAGCTTATCACCGGGACTAGCGGGGGGCCCCCACGAGCAGTACTTC. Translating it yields CASSLSPGLAGGPHEQYF. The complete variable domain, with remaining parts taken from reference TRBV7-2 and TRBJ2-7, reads GAGVSQSPSNKVTEKGKDVELRCDPISGHTALYWYRQSLGQGLEFLIYFQGNSAPDKSGLPSDRFSAERTGGSVSTLTIQRTQQEDSAVYLCASSLSPGLAGGPHEQYFGPGTRLTVT.

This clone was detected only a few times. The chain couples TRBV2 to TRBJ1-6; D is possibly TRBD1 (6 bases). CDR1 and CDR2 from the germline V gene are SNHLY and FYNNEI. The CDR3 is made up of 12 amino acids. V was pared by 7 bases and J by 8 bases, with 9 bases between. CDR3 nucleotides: TGTGCCAGCAAGGACAGTTATTCACCCCTCCACTTT. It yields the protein CASKDSYSPLHF. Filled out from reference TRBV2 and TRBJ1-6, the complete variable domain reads EPEVTQTPSHQVTQMGQEVILRCVPISNHLYFYWYRQILGQKVEFLVSFYNNEISEKSEIFDDQFSVERPDGSNFTLKIRSTKLEDSAMYFCASKDSYSPLHFGNGTRLTVT.

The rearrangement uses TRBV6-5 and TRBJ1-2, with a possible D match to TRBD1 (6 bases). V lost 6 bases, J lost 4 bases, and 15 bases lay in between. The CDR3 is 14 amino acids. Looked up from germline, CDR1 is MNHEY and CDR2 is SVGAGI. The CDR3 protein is CASSPAAGAYGYTF. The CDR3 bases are TGTGCCAGCAGCCCTGCCGCAGGGGCCTATGGCTACACCTTC.